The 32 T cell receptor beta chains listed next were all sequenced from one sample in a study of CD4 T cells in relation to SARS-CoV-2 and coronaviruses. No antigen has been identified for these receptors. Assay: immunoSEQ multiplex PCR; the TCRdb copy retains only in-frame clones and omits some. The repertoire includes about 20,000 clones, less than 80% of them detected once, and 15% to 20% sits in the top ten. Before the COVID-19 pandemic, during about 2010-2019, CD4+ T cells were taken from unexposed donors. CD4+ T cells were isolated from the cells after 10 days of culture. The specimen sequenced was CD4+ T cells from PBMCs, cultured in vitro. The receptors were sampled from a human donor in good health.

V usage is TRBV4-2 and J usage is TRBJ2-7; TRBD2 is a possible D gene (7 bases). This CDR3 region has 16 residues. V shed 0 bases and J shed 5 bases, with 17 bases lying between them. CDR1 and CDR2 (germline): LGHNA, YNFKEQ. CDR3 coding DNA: TGTGCCAGCAGCCAAGAGGGGGGCGGGAGTATCGACGAGCAGTACTTC. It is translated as CASSQEGGGSIDEQYF.

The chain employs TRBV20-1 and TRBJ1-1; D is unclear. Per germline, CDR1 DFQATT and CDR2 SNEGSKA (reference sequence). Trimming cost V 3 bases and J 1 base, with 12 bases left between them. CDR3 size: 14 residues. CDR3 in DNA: TGCAGTGCTAGTTTCCAACCTTCGAACACTGAAGCTTTCTTT. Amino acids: CSASFQPSNTEAFF.

The CDR3 DNA is TGTGCCAGCAGCTTAGTCGGAGACAATGAGCAGTTCTTC. This gives the protein CASSLVGDNEQFF. The chain recombines TRBV11-3 with TRBJ2-1; the D is unclear. V was cut by 1 base and J by 5 bases, with 6 bases left in between. Germline CDR1 reads SGHNT; CDR2 reads YENEEA. CDR3 size: 13 residues.

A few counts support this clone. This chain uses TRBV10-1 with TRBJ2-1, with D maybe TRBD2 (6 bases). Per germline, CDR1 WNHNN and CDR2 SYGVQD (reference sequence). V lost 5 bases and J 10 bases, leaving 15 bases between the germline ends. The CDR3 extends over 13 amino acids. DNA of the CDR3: TGCGCCAGCAGTCTAGCGTTCTCGCGCGAGCAGTTCTTC. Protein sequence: CASSLAFSREQFF.

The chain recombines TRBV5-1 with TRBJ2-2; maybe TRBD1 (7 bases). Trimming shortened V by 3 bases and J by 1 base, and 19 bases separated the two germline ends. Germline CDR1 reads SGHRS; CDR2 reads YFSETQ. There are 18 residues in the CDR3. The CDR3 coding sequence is TGCGCCAGCAGCTCGGAGGGCAGGGGGAACTTGAACACCGGGGAGCTGTTTTTT. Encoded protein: CASSSEGRGNLNTGELFF.

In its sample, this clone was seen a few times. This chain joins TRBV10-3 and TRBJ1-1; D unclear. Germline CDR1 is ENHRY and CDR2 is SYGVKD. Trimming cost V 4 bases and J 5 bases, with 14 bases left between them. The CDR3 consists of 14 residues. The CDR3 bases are TGTGCCATCAGTGCGTCGGAGTGGGAGACTGAAGCTTTCTTT. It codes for CAISASEWETEAFF.

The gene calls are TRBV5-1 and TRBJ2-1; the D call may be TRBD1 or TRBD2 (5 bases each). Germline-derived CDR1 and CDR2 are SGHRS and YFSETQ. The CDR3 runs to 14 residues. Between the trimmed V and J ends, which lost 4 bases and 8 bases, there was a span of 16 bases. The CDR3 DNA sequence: TGCGCCAGCAGCACGGGACGAGTGGCCCATGAGCAGTTCTTC. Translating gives CASSTGRVAHEQFF.

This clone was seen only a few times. CDR3: CASNRENQPQHF. CDR3 coding DNA: TGTGCCAGCAACCGAGAGAATCAGCCCCAGCATTTT. J is TRBJ1-5 and V is TRBV2; D gene ambiguous. This CDR3 region has 12 residues. CDR1 SNHLY and CDR2 FYNNEI come from the germline V gene. Trimming removed 7 bases from V and 4 bases from J, with 8 bases in between.

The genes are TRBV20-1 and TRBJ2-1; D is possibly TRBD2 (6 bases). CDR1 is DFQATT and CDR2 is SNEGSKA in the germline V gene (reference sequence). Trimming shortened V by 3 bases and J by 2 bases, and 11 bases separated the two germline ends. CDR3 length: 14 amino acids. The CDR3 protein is CSASGGRPYNEQFF. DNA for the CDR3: TGCAGTGCTAGTGGAGGGCGGCCCTACAATGAGCAGTTCTTC.

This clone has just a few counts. The CDR3 sequence: CASSLSSNQPQHF. The DNA for the CDR3 is TGTGCCAGCAGCCTTAGTAGCAATCAGCCCCAGCATTTT. V and J are TRBV3-1 (or the pseudogene TRBV3-2) and TRBJ1-5, with unresolved D. The CDR3 totals 13 residues. Germline CDR1 and CDR2: LGHDT and YNNKEL (reference sequence). The V end was cut by 4 bases, the J end by 0 bases, with 4 bases between.

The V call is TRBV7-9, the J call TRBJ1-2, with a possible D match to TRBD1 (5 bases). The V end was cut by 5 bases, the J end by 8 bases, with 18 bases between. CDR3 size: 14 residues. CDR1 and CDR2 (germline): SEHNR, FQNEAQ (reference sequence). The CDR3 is CASSQNQGGSGYTF. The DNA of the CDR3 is TGTGCCAGCAGCCAAAATCAGGGTGGGTCCGGCTACACCTTC.

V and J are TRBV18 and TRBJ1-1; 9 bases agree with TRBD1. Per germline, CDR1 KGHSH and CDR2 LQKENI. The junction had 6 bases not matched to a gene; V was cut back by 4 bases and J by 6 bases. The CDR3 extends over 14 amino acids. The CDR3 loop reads CASSRTGVLAEAFF. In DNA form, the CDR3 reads TGTGCCAGCTCACGGACAGGGGTTTTGGCTGAAGCTTTCTTT.

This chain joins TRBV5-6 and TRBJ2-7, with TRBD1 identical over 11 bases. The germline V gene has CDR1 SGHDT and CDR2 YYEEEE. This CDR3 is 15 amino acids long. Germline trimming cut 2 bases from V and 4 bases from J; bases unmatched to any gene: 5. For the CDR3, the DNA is TGTGCCAGCAGCTTAAGAGGGACAGGGGGGTACGAGCAGTACTTC. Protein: CASSLRGTGGYEQYF.

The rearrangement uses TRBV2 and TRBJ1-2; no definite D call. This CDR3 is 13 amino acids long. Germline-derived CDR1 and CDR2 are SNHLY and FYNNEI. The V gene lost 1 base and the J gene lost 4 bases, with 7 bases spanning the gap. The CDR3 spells CASSEVDPYGYTF. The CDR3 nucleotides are TGTGCCAGCAGTGAAGTCGACCCCTATGGCTACACCTTC.

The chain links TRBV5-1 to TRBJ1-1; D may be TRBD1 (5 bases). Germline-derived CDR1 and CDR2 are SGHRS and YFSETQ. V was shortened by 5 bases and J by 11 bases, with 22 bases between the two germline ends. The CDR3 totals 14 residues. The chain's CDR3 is CASSRGTGRGAAFF. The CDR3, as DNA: TGCGCCAGCAGTCGGGGGACCGGGCGAGGGGCGGCTTTCTTT.

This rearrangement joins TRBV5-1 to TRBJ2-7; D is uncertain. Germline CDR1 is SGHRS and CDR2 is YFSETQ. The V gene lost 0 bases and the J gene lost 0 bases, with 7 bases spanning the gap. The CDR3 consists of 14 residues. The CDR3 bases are TGCGCCAGCAGCTTGGGCCGGAACTCCTACGAGCAGTACTTC. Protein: CASSLGRNSYEQYF.

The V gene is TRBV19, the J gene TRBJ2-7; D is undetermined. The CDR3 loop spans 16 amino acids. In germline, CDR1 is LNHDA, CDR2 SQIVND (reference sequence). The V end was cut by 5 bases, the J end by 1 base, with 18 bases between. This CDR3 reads CASSPRVMVGSYEQYF. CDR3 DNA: TGTGCCAGTAGTCCCCGCGTTATGGTAGGGTCCTACGAGCAGTACTTC.

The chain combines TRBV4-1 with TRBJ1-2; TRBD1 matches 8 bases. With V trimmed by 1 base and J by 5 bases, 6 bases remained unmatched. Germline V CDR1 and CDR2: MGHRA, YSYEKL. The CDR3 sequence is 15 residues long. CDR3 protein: CASSQAGTGVYGYTF. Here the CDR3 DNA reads TGCGCCAGCAGCCAAGCTGGGACAGGAGTTTATGGCTACACCTTC.

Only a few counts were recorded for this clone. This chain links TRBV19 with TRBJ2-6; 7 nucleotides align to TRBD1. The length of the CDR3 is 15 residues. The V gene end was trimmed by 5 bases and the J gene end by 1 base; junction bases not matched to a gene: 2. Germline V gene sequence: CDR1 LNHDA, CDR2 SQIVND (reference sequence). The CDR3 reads CASSEQGSGANVLTF. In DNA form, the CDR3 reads TGTGCCAGTAGTGAACAGGGGTCTGGGGCCAACGTCCTGACTTTC.

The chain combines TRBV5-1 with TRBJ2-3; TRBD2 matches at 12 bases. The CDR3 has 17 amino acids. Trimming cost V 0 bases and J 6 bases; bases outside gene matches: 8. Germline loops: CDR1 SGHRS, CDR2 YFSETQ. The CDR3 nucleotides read TGCGCCAGCAGCTTGGCCCTAGCGGGAGGGCCTCAGGATACGCAGTATTTT. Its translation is CASSLALAGGPQDTQYF. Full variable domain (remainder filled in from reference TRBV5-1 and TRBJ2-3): KAGVTQTPRYLIKTRGQQVTLSCSPISGHRSVSWYQQTPGQGLQFLFEYFSETQRNKGNFPGRFSGRQFSNSRSEMNVSTLELGDSALYLCASSLALAGGPQDTQYFGPGTRLTVL.

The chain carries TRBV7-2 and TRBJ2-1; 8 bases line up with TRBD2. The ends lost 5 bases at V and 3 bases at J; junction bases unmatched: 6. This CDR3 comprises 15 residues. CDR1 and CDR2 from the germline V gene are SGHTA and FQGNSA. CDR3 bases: TGTGCCAGCAGCACTCAAGCGGGAGTCTACAATGAGCAGTTCTTC. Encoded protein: CASSTQAGVYNEQFF. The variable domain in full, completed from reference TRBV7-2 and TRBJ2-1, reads GAGVSQSPSNKVTEKGKDVELRCDPISGHTALYWYRQSLGQGLEFLIYFQGNSAPDKSGLPSDRFSAERTGGSVSTLTIQRTQQEDSAVYLCASSTQAGVYNEQFFGPGTRLTVL.

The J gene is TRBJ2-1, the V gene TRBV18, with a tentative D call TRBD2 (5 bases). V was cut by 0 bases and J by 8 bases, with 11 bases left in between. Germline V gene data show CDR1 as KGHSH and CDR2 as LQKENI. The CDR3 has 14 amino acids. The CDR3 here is CASSPPAWRDEQFF. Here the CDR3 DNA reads TGTGCCAGCTCACCACCAGCTTGGCGGGATGAGCAGTTCTTC.

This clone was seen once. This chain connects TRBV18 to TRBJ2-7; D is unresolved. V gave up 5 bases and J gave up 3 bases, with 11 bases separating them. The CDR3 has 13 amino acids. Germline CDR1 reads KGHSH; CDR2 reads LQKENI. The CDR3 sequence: CASSATPHYEQYF. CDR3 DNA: TGTGCCAGCTCAGCAACTCCTCACTACGAGCAGTACTTC. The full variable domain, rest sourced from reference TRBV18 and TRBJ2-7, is NAGVMQNPRHLVRRRGQEARLRCSPMKGHSHVYWYRQLPEEGLKFMVYLQKENIIDESGMPKERFSAEFPKEGPSILRIQQVVRGDSAAYFCASSATPHYEQYFGPGTRLTVT.

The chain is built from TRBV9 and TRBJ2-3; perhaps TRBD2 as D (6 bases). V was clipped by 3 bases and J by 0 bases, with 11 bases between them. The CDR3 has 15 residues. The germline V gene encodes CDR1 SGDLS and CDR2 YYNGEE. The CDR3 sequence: CASSDSGSSTDTQYF. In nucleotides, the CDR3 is TGTGCCAGCAGCGATAGCGGATCAAGCACAGATACGCAGTATTTT.

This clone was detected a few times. The CDR3: CAQGAEKLFF. The CDR3 nucleotides read TGTGCCCAGGGGGCGGAAAAACTGTTTTTT. The V and J genes are TRBV30 and TRBJ1-4; TRBD1 aligns across 8 bases. The germline V gene has CDR1 GTSNPN and CDR2 SVGIG (reference sequence). This CDR3 has 10 residues. After removal of 8 bases from V and 8 bases from J, the junction contained 1 base not matched to a gene.

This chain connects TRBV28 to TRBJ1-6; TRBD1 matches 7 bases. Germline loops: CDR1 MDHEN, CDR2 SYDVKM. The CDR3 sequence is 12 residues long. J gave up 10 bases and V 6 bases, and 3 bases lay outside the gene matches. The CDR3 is CASRTGKSPLHF. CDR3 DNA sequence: TGTGCCAGCAGGACAGGGAAGTCACCCCTCCACTTT. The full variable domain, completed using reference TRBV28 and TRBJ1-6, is DVKVTQSSRYLVKRTGEKVFLECVQDMDHENMFWYRQDPGLGLRLIYFSYDVKMKEKGDIPEGYSVSREKKERFSLILESASTNQTSMYLCASRTGKSPLHFGNGTRLTVT.

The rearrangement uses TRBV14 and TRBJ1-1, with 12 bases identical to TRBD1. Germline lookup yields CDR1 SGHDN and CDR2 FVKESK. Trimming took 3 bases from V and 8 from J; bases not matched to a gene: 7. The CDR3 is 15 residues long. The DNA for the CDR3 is TGTGCCAGCAGCCAGGGACAGGGGGCGTCGAGGGAAGCTTTCTTT. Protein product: CASSQGQGASREAFF.

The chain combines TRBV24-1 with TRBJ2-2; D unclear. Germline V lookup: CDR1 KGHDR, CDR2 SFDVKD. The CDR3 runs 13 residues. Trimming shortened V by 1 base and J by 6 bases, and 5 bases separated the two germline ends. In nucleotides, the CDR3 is TGTGCCACCAGTGATTTCAGTCCCGGGGAGCTGTTTTTT. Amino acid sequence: CATSDFSPGELFF.

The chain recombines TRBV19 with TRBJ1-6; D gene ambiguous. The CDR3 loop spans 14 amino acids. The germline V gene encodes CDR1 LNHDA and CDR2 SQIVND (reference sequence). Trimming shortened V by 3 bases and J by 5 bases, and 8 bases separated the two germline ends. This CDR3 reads CASSITGDNSPLHF. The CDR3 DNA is TGTGCCAGTAGTATTACCGGAGATAATTCACCCCTCCACTTT. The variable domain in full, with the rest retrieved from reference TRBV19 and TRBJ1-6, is DGGITQSPKYLFRKEGQNVTLSCEQNLNHDAMYWYRQDPGQGLRLIYYSQIVNDFQKGDIAEGYSVSREKKESFPLTVTSAQKNPTAFYLCASSITGDNSPLHFGNGTRLTVT.

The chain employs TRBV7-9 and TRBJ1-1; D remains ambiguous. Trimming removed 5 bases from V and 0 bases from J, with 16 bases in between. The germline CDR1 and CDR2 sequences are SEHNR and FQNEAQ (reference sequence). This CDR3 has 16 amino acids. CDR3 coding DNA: TGTGCCAGCAGCCTACTCGGACGGGCCATGAACACTGAAGCTTTCTTT. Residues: CASSLLGRAMNTEAFF.

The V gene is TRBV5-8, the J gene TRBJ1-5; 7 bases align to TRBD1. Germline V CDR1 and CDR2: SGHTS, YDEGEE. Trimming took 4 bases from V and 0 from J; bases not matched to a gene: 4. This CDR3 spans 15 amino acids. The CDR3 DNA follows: TGTGCCAGCAGCGGGGGACAGTATAGCAATCAGCCCCAGCATTTT. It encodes CASSGGQYSNQPQHF.

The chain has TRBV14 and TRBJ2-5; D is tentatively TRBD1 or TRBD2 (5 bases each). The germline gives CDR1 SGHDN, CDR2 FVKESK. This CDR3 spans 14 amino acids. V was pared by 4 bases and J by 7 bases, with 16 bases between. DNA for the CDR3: TGTGCCAGCAGCCCCCGACGGGGCGAGGGGACCCAGTACTTC. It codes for CASSPRRGEGTQYF.